This is a list of T cell receptor beta chains from one sample in a study of T cells after yellow fever vaccination. MiXCR was run by TCRdb on the 5' RACE reads, yielding one entry per CDR3 protein. The sample consists of around 180,000 distinct CDR3 sequences, about 6% of them appearing once. The material sequenced was CD4+ T cells sorted from PBMCs, taken on the day of the first yellow fever vaccination. The receptors shown here come from a young man who received the YFV17D yellow fever vaccine. Each CDR3 is given with its conserved first and last residue. A D gene is named only where the DNA matches it firmly. Only part of the rows carry a size: once, few, many, or a class if the clone is expanded.

-,TRBV29-1,few,TRBJ1-1,TGCAGCGTGGGGGGTGGGTTTCCGGAAGCTTTCTTT,CSVGGGFPEAFF
-,TRBV4-3,-,TRBJ2-1,TGCGCCAGCAGCCCAAGGTGGGACTCCAATGAGCAGTTCTTC,CASSPRWDSNEQFF
-,TRBV7-6,few,TRBJ1-5,TGTGCCAGCAGCTTGAGTTCAGGGCTCAATCAGCCCCAGCATTTT,CASSLSSGLNQPQHF
-,TRBV7-2,-,TRBJ1-3,TGTGCCAGCAGCTCCAGGGTCTCTGGAAACACCATATATTTT,CASSSRVSGNTIYF
TRBD2,TRBV27,-,TRBJ2-3,TGTGCCAGCAGTTTAAAGCCCCTAGCGGGAGATACGCAGTATTTT,CASSLKPLAGDTQYF
-,TRBV5-6,-,TRBJ2-1,TGTGCCAGCGGCACCGGGACGCTCTGGAATGAGCAGTTCTTC,CASGTGTLWNEQFF
TRBD1,TRBV12-3/TRBV12-4,-,TRBJ1-5,TGTGCCAGCAGTGGGACAGGGGGCCCTCAGCCCCAGCATTTT,CASSGTGGPQPQHF
TRBD1,TRBV29-1,many,TRBJ2-3,TGCAGCGTTGGAGGGGGCTTAAGAGATACGCAGTATTTT,CSVGGGLRDTQYF
TRBD1,TRBV12-3/TRBV12-4,-,TRBJ1-1,TGTGCCAGCAGACCCGACAGGGGGATTACTGAAGCTTTCTTT,CASRPDRGITEAFF
-,TRBV12-3/TRBV12-4,many,TRBJ1-1,TGTGCCAGCAGTTTGGACCACGGGAACACTGAAGCTTTCTTT,CASSLDHGNTEAFF
TRBD1,TRBV20-1,few,TRBJ2-3,TGCAGTGCTAGAGTAGGACAGGACACAGATACGCAGTATTTT,CSARVGQDTDTQYF
-,TRBV5-5,-,TRBJ2-3,TGTGCCAGCAGCTTTAACAGTGCAGATACGCAGTATTTT,CASSFNSADTQYF
TRBD1,TRBV2,many,TRBJ2-7,TGTGCCAGCAGCGCCGGGACAGGGACTACGAAGCAGTACTTC,CASSAGTGTTKQYF
-,TRBV7-9,many,TRBJ2-2,TGTGCCAGCAGCGAAAGGGCGCAGTCGAACACCGGGGAGCTGTTTTTT,CASSERAQSNTGELFF
-,TRBV7-9,many,TRBJ2-3,TGTGCCAGCAGCTTTACCAGCCTGAATACGCAGTATTTT,CASSFTSLNTQYF
-,TRBV12-3/TRBV12-4,many,TRBJ1-6,TGTGCCAGCAGTTTAGAAGGTTCACCCCTCCACTTT,CASSLEGSPLHF
-,TRBV12-3/TRBV12-4,few,TRBJ1-1,TGTGCCAGCACTCGAACCGGGGGAAAAGCTTTCTTT,CASTRTGGKAFF
TRBD2,TRBV29-1,many,TRBJ2-3,TGCAGCGTTGAGTCCAGCGGGGGGGATACGCAGTATTTT,CSVESSGGDTQYF
-,TRBV10-3,many,TRBJ1-5,TGTGCCATCAGTGAGTGGGGGAATCAGCCCCAGCATTTT,CAISEWGNQPQHF
-,TRBV4-3,few,TRBJ2-5,TGCGCCAGCAGCCAAGTTGTGGGGGCATTGGAGACCCAGTACTTC,CASSQVVGALETQYF
TRBD2,TRBV2,few,TRBJ2-7,TGTGCCAGCAGTGAGGAGACTAGCGGGGGCACGTACTTC,CASSEETSGGTYF
-,TRBV7-6,many,TRBJ2-1,TGTGCCAGCAGCTTAGCGGCGGGGAGCTCCTACAATGAGCAGTTCTTC,CASSLAAGSSYNEQFF
-,TRBV29-1,-,TRBJ2-2,TGCAGCGTCGCCAACCAGAACACCGCGGAGCTGTTTTTT,CSVANQNTAELFF
TRBD1,TRBV10-3,few,TRBJ1-1,TGTGCCATCGGTGGACAGGGAGGGAACACTGAAGCTTTCTTT,CAIGGQGGNTEAFF
-,TRBV7-3,many,TRBJ2-6,TGTGCCAGCAGCCCAGTTGGCGTCCTAGGCTCTGGGGCCAACGTCCTGACTTTC,CASSPVGVLGSGANVLTF
-,TRBV28,few,TRBJ2-1,TGTGCCAGCAGGAGTCCCGGTCGCAATGAGCAGTTCTTC,CASRSPGRNEQFF
TRBD2,TRBV6-2/TRBV6-3,-,TRBJ2-7,TGTGCCAGCAGTCCCCCGGGACTAGTAGTAGCCGAGCAGTACTTC,CASSPPGLVVAEQYF
-,TRBV5-1,many,TRBJ2-1,TGCGCCAGCAGCTTGAGTCAGGGCGGTGAGCAGTTCTTC,CASSLSQGGEQFF
-,TRBV12-3/TRBV12-4,few,TRBJ2-1,TGTGCCATTGTAGTGGGGAGCTCCTACAATGAGCAGTTCTTC,CAIVVGSSYNEQFF
-,TRBV3-1,many,TRBJ2-2,TGTGCCAGCAGCCAATTCATAGCCGCCGGGGAGCTGTTTTTT,CASSQFIAAGELFF
-,TRBV5-1,few,TRBJ2-6,TGCGCCAGCAGGGTATCGGGACTTCTCTCTGGGGCCAACGTCCTGACTTTC,CASRVSGLLSGANVLTF
-,TRBV27,many,TRBJ2-5,TGTGCCAGCAGTCTCCAGGGTACGGTCGAGACCCAGTACTTC,CASSLQGTVETQYF